This T cell receptor beta chain was obtained from a study of blood T cell repertoires in COVID-19. In the study overall: The analysed material was cDNA or gDNA that came from T cells, B-cell-depleted T cells, or PBMCs.

Trimming removed 5 bases from V and 5 bases from J, with 15 bases in between. There are 14 residues in the CDR3. Germline V CDR1 and CDR2: SEHNR, FQNEAQ (reference sequence). The repertoire was sequenced with immunoSEQ multiplex PCR; TCRdb's copy has only in-frame clones and lacks some. The sample yields approximately 86,000 clones, 70% to 90% seen once. The gene calls are TRBV7-9 and TRBJ1-2, with D unclear. The sequenced sample was peripheral blood. This receptor was identified in a man aged 45-60 years with acute or convalescent COVID-19. CDR3 amino acids: CASSPVPGSYGYTF. Written as DNA, the CDR3 is TGTGCCAGCAGCCCCGTCCCAGGATCTTATGGCTACACCTTC.